These 12 T cell receptor beta chains came from one sample sequenced in a study of blood T cells in healthy people across ages. For the second PCR, which ran for 7 to 11 cycles, a sample-barcoded 5' primer and a J-beta primer mix were used. Each CDR3 protein gets one entry after TCRdb re-called the 5' RACE reads with MiXCR. The table has over 600,000 distinct CDR3 sequences, around 21% seen once. Sequenced sample: blood. The receptors derive from a man aged 70 or older in good health.

This clonotype showed up just a few times. This sequence may be a read error, since a much larger clone differs from it by one base. The rearrangement uses TRBV18 and TRBJ2-1; 8 positions agree with TRBD2. The germline CDR1 and CDR2 sequences are KGHSH and LQKENI. The CDR3 covers 17 residues. CDR3 loop: CAGSRRSAGLVDNEQFF. CDR3 DNA sequence: TGTGCCGGCTCACGCAGGAGTGCGGGACTAGTCGACAATGAGCAGTTCTTC.

The chain links TRBV7-3 to TRBJ2-5; 8 bases match TRBD2. The J call may be wrong; the DNA end is better matched by TRBJ2-7. The germline gives CDR1 SGHTA, CDR2 FQGTGA. The CDR3 is made up of 13 amino acids. The CDR3, as DNA: TGTGCCAGCAGCCTCAGCGGGAGCCACGAGCAGTACTTC. This encodes CASSLSGSHEQYF.

The sample holds a few counts of this clonotype. This chain joins TRBV20-1 and TRBJ2-5, with 9 bases identical to TRBD1. The ends lost 5 bases at V and 4 bases at J; junction bases unmatched: 8. This CDR3 region has 14 residues. CDR1 is DFQATT, CDR2 SNEGSKA, per germline (reference sequence). The CDR3 spells CSASGTGTRETQYF. In DNA form, the CDR3 reads TGCAGTGCTTCCGGGACAGGGACGAGAGAGACCCAGTACTTC.

The J gene is TRBJ2-3, the V gene TRBV29-1, with no clear D. This CDR3 is built from 11 residues. Germline loops: CDR1 SQVTM, CDR2 ANQGSEA. V was cut by 3 bases and J by 6 bases, with 7 bases left in between. This CDR3 is CSVDPRDTQYF. In DNA, the CDR3 is TGCAGCGTTGACCCGCGGGATACGCAGTATTTT.

Here the CDR3 reads CATSGQLQETQYF. The DNA of the CDR3 is TGTGCCACCAGTGGGCAGCTCCAAGAGACCCAGTACTTC. The chain carries TRBV15 and TRBJ2-5; D gene uncertain. The CDR3 is made up of 13 amino acids. In germline, CDR1 is LNHNV, CDR2 YYDKDF (reference sequence). V lost 6 bases to trimming and J lost 1 base, with 9 bases between them.

V usage is TRBV9 and J usage is TRBJ2-2; a possible D gene is TRBD1 (5 bases). The germline V gene encodes CDR1 SGDLS and CDR2 YYNGEE. V was clipped by 3 bases and J by 5 bases, with 14 bases between them. The CDR3 has 15 amino acids. The CDR3 DNA sequence: TGTGCCAGCAGCGCCCAGTTAGGGGCGACCGGGGAGCTGTTTTTT. Protein product: CASSAQLGATGELFF.

The chain carries TRBV2 and TRBJ1-1; D is undetermined. CDR3 length: 13 residues. Deletions cut 10 bases from V and 2 bases from J, with 14 bases between. The germline V gene encodes CDR1 SNHLY and CDR2 FYNNEI. As DNA, the CDR3 is TGTGCCACACTACTTCGGGTTAACACTGAAGCTTTCTTT. Amino acids: CATLLRVNTEAFF.

On this clonotype itself: Without the conserved terminal phenylalanine or tryptophan, this CDR3 likely stems from a read error. The rearrangement uses TRBV6-6 and TRBJ1-6, with a possible D match to TRBD1 (6 bases). Germline assignment: CDR1 MNHNY and CDR2 SVGAGI (reference sequence). The germline V and J ends were trimmed by 8 bases and 7 bases, with 18 bases remaining between them. This CDR3 comprises 15 residues. The CDR3 DNA follows: TGTGCCAGCGGAAACGGGGGGGGCGCGAATTCACCCCTCCACCTT. This codes for CASGNGGGANSPLHL.

This clonotype has just a few counts. This chain links TRBV12-3 or TRBV12-4 with TRBJ2-7, with D perhaps matching TRBD1 or TRBD2 (6 bases each). The CDR3 length is 13 residues. The ends were cut back, 7 bases at V and 2 bases at J, with 12 bases in the middle. The CDR3 loop is CASTLGGTYEQYF. The CDR3 nucleotides read TGTGCCAGCACCTTAGGGGGGACCTACGAGCAGTACTTC.

Only a few counts were recorded for this clonotype. CDR3 residues: CASSVDINYGYTF. DNA for the CDR3: TGTGCCAGCAGTGTAGACATAAACTATGGCTACACCTTC. The chain employs TRBV25-1 and TRBJ1-2, with D hard to call. The germline CDR1 and CDR2 sequences are MGHDK and SYGVNS. The CDR3 covers 13 residues. The V gene lost 4 bases and the J gene lost 2 bases, with 8 bases spanning the gap.

This clonotype was counted at least ten times. The rearrangement links TRBV28 to TRBJ2-7, with TRBD2 matching 10 bases. The V segment lost 6 bases and the J segment 0 bases; nucleotides outside the gene matches: 8. Germline V gene lookup returns CDR1 MDHEN and CDR2 SYDVKM. CDR3 length equals 16 residues. CDR3 nucleotides: TGTGCCAGCAGACCAGGACTAGCGGAGCCCTCCTACGAGCAGTACTTC. It codes for CASRPGLAEPSYEQYF.

This clonotype has ten or more counts. The chain carries TRBV20-1 and TRBJ1-4, with D possibly matching TRBD1 (6 bases). The CDR3 sequence is 14 residues long. Germline V gives CDR1 DFQATT, CDR2 SNEGSKA (reference sequence). V was clipped by 8 bases and J by 2 bases, with 15 bases between them. The CDR3 here is CSPQRGATNEKLFF. The DNA for the CDR3 is TGCAGTCCCCAGAGGGGGGCGACTAATGAAAAACTGTTTTTT.